Below, 18 T cell receptor beta chains from the same sample are listed, as sequenced in a study of T cell repertoires in cytomegalovirus infection. Antigens for these TCRs are unknown. Each CDR3 protein gets one entry after TCRdb re-called the reads with MiXCR. Here the sample spans fewer than 1,000,000 distinct CDR3 sequences, roughly 31% being singletons. The sequencing here drew on cultured CD8+ T cells from PBMCs, taken from culture after CMV antigen stimulation. The receptors stem from a human donor in good health (CMV status not recorded). Some clones in this sample may be carry-over from other donors' samples.

This clonotype was seen once. The rearrangement joins TRBV6-5 to TRBJ1-1, with 9 bases lining up with TRBD1. From germline, CDR1 is MNHEY and CDR2 SVGAGI. The CDR3 extends over 14 amino acids. The V gene end was trimmed by 5 bases and the J gene end by 5 bases; junction bases not matched to a gene: 6. The chain's CDR3 is CASSHRGLGTEAFF. The CDR3 nucleotides are TGTGCCAGCAGTCACAGGGGGCTGGGGACTGAAGCTTTCTTT.

This clonotype was detected many times. The chain couples TRBV7-9 to TRBJ1-5; D uncertain. The CDR3 loop spans 12 amino acids. V lost 6 bases, J lost 5 bases, and 8 bases lay in between. Germline V lookup: CDR1 SEHNR, CDR2 FQNEAQ (reference sequence). The CDR3 DNA reads TGTGCCAGCAGGGTCCTGGATCAGCCCCAGCATTTT. It translates to CASRVLDQPQHF.

This clonotype was seen a few times. This chain links TRBV12-3 or TRBV12-4 with TRBJ2-3; D possibly corresponds to TRBD2 (6 bases). The CDR3 runs 13 residues. Trimming pared 5 bases from V and 9 bases from J, leaving 15 bases between. This chain's CDR3 is CASSPLGAGTQYF. The CDR3 DNA reads as TGTGCCAGCAGTCCACTCGGGGCGGGGACGCAGTATTTT.

This clonotype was observed a few times. The V call is TRBV20-1, the J call TRBJ2-5, with D possibly matching TRBD1 (5 bases). The germline CDR1 and CDR2 sequences are DFQATT and SNEGSKA (reference sequence). V lost 8 bases and J 2 bases, leaving 15 bases between the germline ends. This CDR3 has 13 amino acids. CDR3 in DNA: TGCAGTAAGACAGAATTGGGGCAAGAGACCCAGTACTTC. Translated: CSKTELGQETQYF.

The chain joins TRBV11-3 to TRBJ2-5, with TRBD2 matching 12 bases. The CDR3 runs to 17 residues. In germline, CDR1 is SGHNT, CDR2 YENEEA. V was pared by 7 bases and J by 4 bases, with 13 bases of the junction left unmatched. CDR3: CASTEMRLAGEGETQYF. DNA of the CDR3: TGTGCCAGCACCGAAATGAGACTAGCGGGGGAGGGAGAGACCCAGTACTTC. Full variable domain (outside the CDR3, taken from reference TRBV11-3 and TRBJ2-5): EAGVVQSPRYKIIEKKQPVAFWCNPISGHNTLYWYLQNLGQGPELLIRYENEEAVDDSQLPKDRFSAERLKGVDSTLKIQPAELGDSAVYLCASTEMRLAGEGETQYFGPGTRLLVL.

The rearrangement joins TRBV7-8 to TRBJ1-5, with D unclear. The CDR3 loop spans 14 amino acids. Germline CDR1 is SGHVS and CDR2 is FQNEAQ. V was clipped by 1 base and J by 7 bases, with 11 bases between them. The CDR3 reads CASSLDYDLQPQHF. The CDR3 nucleotides are TGTGCCAGCAGCTTAGATTACGACCTGCAGCCCCAGCATTTT. Full variable domain (missing parts from reference TRBV7-8 and TRBJ1-5): GAGVSQSPRYKVAKRGQDVALRCDPISGHVSLFWYQQALGQGPEFLTYFQNEAQLDKSGLPSDRFFAERPEGSVSTLKIQRTQQEDSAVYLCASSLDYDLQPQHFGDGTRLSIL.

The gene calls are TRBV6-5 and TRBJ1-1; possible D gene TRBD1, 5 bases. The CDR3 consists of 15 residues. V was pared by 0 bases and J by 1 base, with 9 bases between. Germline V gene data show CDR1 as MNHEY and CDR2 as SVGAGI. CDR3 nucleotides: TGTGCCAGCAGTTACTCAGCCAGGGCGAACACTGAAGCTTTCTTT. This gives the protein CASSYSARANTEAFF.

Remarks on this clonotype: Mismatch with germline at one junction end may stem from a read error. The V call is TRBV9, the J call TRBJ2-4; either TRBD1 or TRBD2 may fit D (5 bases each). This CDR3 has 15 amino acids. Looked up from germline, CDR1 is SGDLS and CDR2 is YYNGEE. The CDR3 DNA follows: TGTACCAGCAGCGCCTCCGGGACAGCCAAAAACATTCAGTACTTC. Translated: CTSSASGTAKNIQYF.

V is TRBV27 and J is TRBJ2-7; 10 bases map to TRBD2. The J segment lost 2 bases and the V segment lost 6 bases, leaving 7 bases of the junction unmatched. CDR1 and CDR2 from the germline V gene are MNHEY and SMNVEV (reference sequence). This CDR3 region has 15 residues. The CDR3: CASSLLAGRTYEQYV. CDR3 DNA sequence: TGTGCCAGCAGCTTACTAGCGGGGAGAACCTACGAGCAGTACGTC.

The rearrangement joins TRBV6-1 to TRBJ2-2; D call uncertain. The CDR3 totals 14 residues. Trimming removed 5 bases at V and 5 bases at J, with 12 bases between. CDR1 is MNHNS, CDR2 SASEGT, per germline. The chain's CDR3 is CASSFRHGTGELFF. The CDR3 DNA reads TGTGCCAGCAGTTTTCGCCATGGGACCGGGGAGCTGTTTTTT.

This chain joins TRBV7-9 and TRBJ2-7; maybe TRBD1 (6 bases). V dropped 5 bases and J dropped 1 base, with 12 bases sitting between them. In germline, CDR1 is SEHNR, CDR2 FQNEAQ (reference sequence). The CDR3 totals 14 residues. The CDR3 loop reads CASSPIDRSYEQYF. CDR3 DNA: TGTGCCAGCAGCCCCATTGACAGGTCCTACGAGCAGTACTTC.

The chain employs TRBV27 and TRBJ1-1; possibly TRBD1 for D (5 bases). This CDR3 region has 15 residues. Per germline, CDR1 MNHEY and CDR2 SMNVEV (reference sequence). V dropped 0 bases and J dropped 1 base, with 9 bases sitting between them. CDR3 loop: CASSLSTTGNTEAFF. Written as DNA, the CDR3 is TGTGCCAGCAGTTTATCAACCACAGGGAACACTGAAGCTTTCTTT.

The chain employs TRBV12-5 and TRBJ2-7; D perhaps matches TRBD1 (6 bases). The CDR3 runs 13 residues. The V gene's germline CDR1 is LGHNT and CDR2 FRNRAP. V lost 4 bases and J 2 bases, leaving 9 bases between the germline ends. Written as DNA, the CDR3 is TGTGCTAGTGGTTCGCGGACAGCCTACGAGCAGTACTTC. Protein product: CASGSRTAYEQYF.

This clonotype has a handful of counts. The rearrangement links TRBV12-3 or TRBV12-4 to TRBJ1-1; D is unclear. The CDR3 loop spans 13 amino acids. Between the trimmed V and J ends, which lost 2 bases and 6 bases, there was a span of 10 bases. CDR3 loop: CASSLPGRAEAFF. DNA of the CDR3: TGTGCCAGCAGTTTACCGGGTCGAGCTGAAGCTTTCTTT.

This clonotype was counted only a few times. This chain joins TRBV12-3 or TRBV12-4 and TRBJ2-1; D uncertain. The CDR3 extends over 17 amino acids. The V gene lost 0 bases and the J gene lost 0 bases, with 12 bases spanning the gap. CDR3 DNA sequence: TGTGCCAGCAGTTTAGCCCCTGCAGGACGCTCCTACAATGAGCAGTTCTTC. Protein product: CASSLAPAGRSYNEQFF.

The chain employs TRBV25-1 and TRBJ1-4, with D maybe TRBD1 (5 bases). Deletions cut 2 bases from V and 3 bases from J, with 13 bases between. Looked up from germline, CDR1 is MGHDK and CDR2 is SYGVNS. This CDR3 comprises 16 residues. CDR3 loop: CASSELVAGPNEKLFF. CDR3 bases: TGTGCCAGCAGTGAACTCGTGGCAGGGCCTAATGAAAAACTGTTTTTT.

There are many counts of this clonotype. The V gene is TRBV7-6, the J gene TRBJ1-1, with D possibly being TRBD1 (6 bases). This CDR3 comprises 14 residues. V lost 5 bases and J lost 0, with 10 bases in between. Germline V gives CDR1 SGHVS, CDR2 FNYEAQ. The CDR3 DNA is TGTGCCAGCAGCCAGGGACATATGAACACTGAAGCTTTCTTT. This codes for CASSQGHMNTEAFF.

In regard to this clonotype: Only one base separates this from a far larger clonotype, so it likely reflects a read error. The rearrangement joins TRBV7-4 to TRBJ2-2, with no clear D. CDR1 is SGHVT and CDR2 is SQSDAQ in the germline V gene. This CDR3 region has 11 residues. V was pared by 7 bases and J by 4 bases, with 4 bases between. The CDR3: CASNPTGELFF. CDR3 in DNA: TGTGCCAGCAACCCCACCGGGGAGCTGTTTTTT.